This T cell receptor beta chain comes out of a study of T cell responses to AZD1222 COVID-19 vaccine. This clone was counted only a few times. The data were produced by immunoSEQ multiplex PCR, yet TCRdb's version contains in-frame clones alone and is incomplete. The profile shows tens of thousands of clones, about 87% of them singletons. In germline, CDR1 is SNHLY, CDR2 FYNNEI. J gave up 4 bases and V 6 bases, and 11 bases lay outside the gene matches. CDR3 length equals 15 residues. This TCR came from an adult who received the AZD1222 COVID-19 vaccine. This chain connects TRBV2 to TRBJ1-2; 7 nucleotides line up with TRBD1. This sample comprised peripheral blood, obtained 28 days after the second AZD1222 dose. CDR3 region: CASRETGRDSYGYTF. CDR3 nucleotides: TGTGCCAGCAGAGAGACAGGGAGGGACTCCTATGGCTACACCTTC.